This T cell receptor beta chain was sequenced in a study of blood T cell repertoires in COVID-19. Some clones are missing from TCRdb's copy, which holds only in-frame ones; the method was immunoSEQ multiplex PCR. The data contain approximately 320,000 clones, roughly 87% of them seen just once; the ten biggest clones take up 8% to 9.5%. V was shortened by 5 bases and J by 0 bases, with 11 bases between the two germline ends. Germline CDR1 is SEHNR and CDR2 is FQNEAQ (reference sequence). The CDR3 length is 15 residues. Everyone who took part was about 18 to 90 years old, and they came from some 23 US areas. This clone occurred a few times.

What was sequenced was PBMCs or T cells enriched from blood (not recorded which). This clonotype originated in a woman younger than 30 who had recovered from COVID-19. V usage is TRBV7-9 and J usage is TRBJ1-3; D is unresolved. The CDR3 is CASSLTYSSGNTIYF. The CDR3 nucleotides read TGTGCCAGCAGCCTGACGTACAGCTCTGGAAACACCATATATTTT.